The 7 T cell receptor beta chains listed next were all sequenced from one sample in a study of beta chain features in type 1 diabetes. Reverse transcription of all isolated RNA meant that expressed TCRB transcripts were sequenced. TCRdb's table, derived via immunoSEQ multiplex PCR, lists solely in-frame clones and lacks some. Of some 270,000 clones in the sample, around 7.3% are singletons; the top ten hold roughly 1%. Input material: central memory CD4+ T cells from blood. Source of these receptors: a woman aged 18 to 35 in good health.

The CDR3 nucleotides are TGTGCCAGCAGCGAGGGGGCAGGTCTTAATTCACCCCTCCACTTT. Protein product: CASSEGAGLNSPLHF. This chain uses TRBV9 with TRBJ1-6, with TRBD1 matching over 7 bases. Germline trimming cut 3 bases from V and 6 bases from J; bases unmatched to any gene: 6. The CDR3 runs to 15 residues. Germline assignment: CDR1 SGDLS and CDR2 YYNGEE.

This chain joins TRBV6-5 and TRBJ2-1; the D is unclear. CDR1 is MNHEY and CDR2 is SVGAGI in the germline V gene. The CDR3 extends over 11 amino acids. Deletions cut 8 bases from V and 7 bases from J, with 9 bases between. The CDR3 reads CASGLGNEQFF. CDR3 DNA sequence: TGTGCCAGCGGCCTGGGAAATGAGCAGTTCTTC.

The chain employs TRBV4-1 and TRBJ1-2; TRBD1 might be the D (5 bases). CDR1 is MGHRA, CDR2 YSYEKL, per germline. This CDR3 is 15 amino acids long. The germline V and J ends were trimmed by 0 bases and 7 bases, with 15 bases remaining between them. Written as DNA, the CDR3 is TGCGCCAGCAGCCAAGAAGCATTGACAGTACTTGGCTACACCTTC. It is translated as CASSQEALTVLGYTF.

V usage is TRBV27 and J usage is TRBJ2-3; TRBD2 aligns across 7 bases. The CDR3 covers 16 residues. The germline gives CDR1 MNHEY, CDR2 SMNVEV (reference sequence). J gave up 7 bases and V 2 bases, and 12 bases lay outside the gene matches. CDR3 residues: CASSLPPSGVGHTQYF. CDR3 nucleotide sequence: TGTGCCAGCAGTTTACCCCCAAGCGGGGTGGGCCATACGCAGTATTTT.

This clone has only a few counts. The chain is built from TRBV6-1 and TRBJ2-3; D may be TRBD2 (5 bases). Trimming took off 2 bases at V and 2 bases at J, with 11 bases between the two ends. Germline V CDR1 and CDR2: MNHNS, SASEGT. The CDR3 extends over 15 amino acids. The CDR3, as DNA: TGTGCCAGCAGTGAAAGGCGGGCATCCACAGATACGCAGTATTTT. Translated: CASSERRASTDTQYF.

This clone turned up a few times. V is TRBV18 and J is TRBJ2-5; D is tentatively TRBD1 or TRBD2 (5 bases each). The CDR3 runs 14 residues. Germline V lookup: CDR1 KGHSH, CDR2 LQKENI. V dropped 6 bases and J dropped 4 bases, with 15 bases sitting between them. This chain's CDR3 is CASSLHPGTETQYF. CDR3 nucleotide sequence: TGTGCCAGCTCCCTGCATCCGGGGACAGAGACCCAGTACTTC.

This chain joins TRBV2 and TRBJ1-4, with 7 bases aligning to TRBD1. The CDR3 sequence is 14 residues long. Per the germline V gene, CDR1 is SNHLY and CDR2 is FYNNEI. Trimming removed 7 bases from V and 4 bases from J; junction bases left unmatched: 6. CDR3 in amino acids: CASMWGQSNEKLFF. The CDR3 region has the DNA TGTGCCAGCATGTGGGGACAGAGTAATGAAAAACTGTTTTTT.